This T cell receptor beta chain derives from a study of T cell repertoires in cytomegalovirus infection. TCRdb used MiXCR to reprocess the reads, holding one entry per CDR3 protein. The sample lists about 180,000 distinct CDR3 sequences, approximately 18% seen once, with approximately 26% in the top ten. In its sample, this clonotype was seen a few times. Germline V lookup: CDR1 LNHDA, CDR2 SQIVND (reference sequence). This CDR3 comprises 16 residues. Trimming cost V 4 bases and J 2 bases; bases outside gene matches: 8. The chain has TRBV19 and TRBJ2-3; 8 nucleotides line up with TRBD1. This TCR derives from a human donor in good health (CMV status not recorded). Some clones in this sample may be carry-over from other donors' samples. Sequencing input: CD8+ T cells from PBMCs. The CDR3 here is CASSTGQGPYTDTQYF. CDR3 nucleotide sequence: TGTGCCAGTAGTACTGGACAGGGTCCCTACACAGATACGCAGTATTTT.